Each of the 26 T cell receptor beta chains below was sequenced from the same sample in a study of early T cells in non-severe SARS-CoV-2 infection. Via MiXCR, TCRdb re-called the 5' RACE reads, giving one row per CDR3 protein. The data hold about 60,000 distinct CDR3 sequences, with 5.5% to 6.5% observed a single time. The sample taken for sequencing was whole blood. Receptors were obtained from an adult who was a healthcare worker with PCR-confirmed SARS-CoV-2 infection or an uninfected control (not recorded which).

This clonotype was detected ten times or more. CDR3 region: CASSSPRRSYNEQFF. The DNA of the CDR3 is TGTGCCAGCAGCTCACCTCGGAGGTCCTACAATGAGCAGTTCTTC. J is TRBJ2-1 and V is TRBV7-2; possibly TRBD2 for D (5 bases). Trimming pared 4 bases from V and 1 base from J, leaving 11 bases between. From germline, CDR1 is SGHTA and CDR2 FQGNSA. The CDR3 has 15 residues.

This clonotype showed up many times. The genes are TRBV19 and TRBJ1-5; D gene ambiguous. Germline CDR1 reads LNHDA; CDR2 reads SQIVND (reference sequence). V was clipped by 6 bases and J by 7 bases, with 22 bases between them. This CDR3 spans 16 amino acids. Here the CDR3 DNA reads TGTGCCAGTAGCAACCCGATCCCCCGGGGTGGCCAGCCCCAGCATTTT. This sequence encodes CASSNPIPRGGQPQHF.

At least ten counts were recorded for this clonotype. This chain connects TRBV19 to TRBJ2-7; the D is unclear. Germline CDR1 reads LNHDA; CDR2 reads SQIVND (reference sequence). The CDR3 has 14 amino acids. V was shortened by 3 bases and J by 0 bases, with 9 bases between the two germline ends. CDR3 sequence (DNA): TGTGCCAGTAGTATTGGCAGCCTCTCCTACGAGCAGTACTTC. Protein product: CASSIGSLSYEQYF.

J is TRBJ1-2 and V is TRBV11-2, with unresolved D. The germline CDR1 and CDR2 sequences are SGHAT and FQNNGV. The ends were cut back, 5 bases at V and 2 bases at J, with 6 bases in the middle. The CDR3 covers 12 residues. The CDR3 region is CASSVRNYGYTF. CDR3 bases: TGTGCCAGCAGCGTCCGCAACTATGGCTACACCTTC.

In this sample, this clonotype turned up a few times. A read error may produce the germline difference seen at one junction end. The chain recombines TRBV7-7 with TRBJ2-2; D is perhaps TRBD2 (5 bases). CDR3 size: 14 residues. Germline V gene data show CDR1 as SSHAT and CDR2 as FNYEAQ (reference sequence). The CDR3 nucleotides read TGTGCTAGCAGTTCCCGGACTGTCCCCGGGGAGCTGTTTTTT. This translates into CASSSRTVPGELFF.

At least ten counts were recorded for this clonotype. The CDR3 DNA sequence: TGCAGCGTCACTTTGGGACAGGGGGCCGGTCAGCCCCAGCATTTT. Protein product: CSVTLGQGAGQPQHF. This chain links TRBV29-1 with TRBJ1-5; 12 nucleotides line up with TRBD1. The J segment lost 6 bases and the V segment lost 6 bases, leaving 9 bases of the junction unmatched. CDR3 size: 15 residues. The V gene's germline CDR1 is SQVTM and CDR2 ANQGSEA.

This sequence joins TRBV13 and TRBJ1-3; D uncertain. V gave up 3 bases and J gave up 0 bases, with 15 bases separating them. Looked up from germline, CDR1 is PRHDT and CDR2 is FYEKMQ (reference sequence). The CDR3 spans 17 residues. The CDR3 loop reads CASSFGRSANSGNTIYF. As DNA, the CDR3 is TGTGCCAGCAGCTTTGGACGAAGCGCCAACTCTGGAAACACCATATATTTT.

This clonotype appeared many times. The chain links TRBV29-1 to TRBJ2-7; D uncertain. V lost 4 bases, J lost 0 bases, and 7 bases lay in between. The length of the CDR3 is 12 residues. Germline V CDR1 and CDR2: SQVTM, ANQGSEA. The CDR3: CSVVQDSYEQYF. The CDR3 region has the DNA TGCAGCGTTGTTCAGGACTCCTACGAGCAGTACTTC.

The rearrangement joins TRBV4-2 to TRBJ2-3; D may be TRBD2 (6 bases). Germline values: CDR1 LGHNA, CDR2 YNFKEQ. The CDR3 is 14 amino acids. The V end lost 0 bases, the J end lost 6 bases, and 10 bases lay between the germline ends. CDR3 protein: CASSQDGGGDTQYF. The CDR3 nucleotides are TGTGCCAGCAGCCAAGATGGTGGAGGGGATACGCAGTATTTT.

This clonotype was picked up a small number of times. The genes are TRBV2 and TRBJ1-6, with D perhaps matching TRBD1 (6 bases). The length of the CDR3 is 14 residues. The germline V gene has CDR1 SNHLY and CDR2 FYNNEI. V lost 6 bases to trimming and J lost 4 bases, with 10 bases between them. The CDR3 here is CASSAGQYNSPLHF. The CDR3 nucleotides read TGTGCCAGCAGCGCCGGACAGTATAATTCACCCCTCCACTTT. Looking up the rest from reference TRBV2 and TRBJ1-6 gives the full variable domain: EPEVTQTPSHQVTQMGQEVILRCVPISNHLYFYWYRQILGQKVEFLVSFYNNEISEKSEIFDDQFSVERPDGSNFTLKIRSTKLEDSAMYFCASSAGQYNSPLHFGNGTRLTVT.

This clonotype was counted at least ten times. The rearrangement uses TRBV9 and TRBJ2-7; 13 bases line up with TRBD2. The CDR3 extends over 19 amino acids. Trimming cost V 0 bases and J 2 bases; bases outside gene matches: 11. Germline CDR1 is SGDLS and CDR2 is YYNGEE. As DNA, the CDR3 is TGTGCCAGCAGCGTAGGGACTAGCGGGGGCCGACGATATCCCTACGAGCAGTACTTC. This sequence encodes CASSVGTSGGRRYPYEQYF.

This clonotype has ten or more counts. This rearrangement joins TRBV5-1 to TRBJ2-7, with D possibly called TRBD1 or TRBD2 (5 bases each). The V end was cut by 4 bases, the J end by 0 bases, with 20 bases between. Germline assignment: CDR1 SGHRS and CDR2 YFSETQ. This CDR3 is 17 amino acids long. The CDR3 nucleotides are TGCGCCAGCAGCCTAGACTATCGGGACGGAAGCTCCTACGAGCAGTACTTC. This translates into CASSLDYRDGSSYEQYF.

In this sample, this clonotype turned up a few times. V and J are TRBV30 and TRBJ2-3; 10 bases match TRBD1. The junction had 3 bases not matched to a gene; V was cut back by 1 base and J by 8 bases. The CDR3 consists of 13 residues. Germline CDR1 reads GTSNPN; CDR2 reads SVGIG (reference sequence). CDR3 in amino acids: CAWSGQGAGTQYF. The CDR3 DNA is TGTGCCTGGAGTGGACAGGGGGCAGGTACGCAGTATTTT. Filled out from reference TRBV30 and TRBJ2-3, the complete variable domain reads SQTIHQWPATLVQPVGSPLSLECTVEGTSNPNLYWYRQAAGRGLQLLFYSVGIGQISSEVPQNLSASRPQDRQFILSSKKLLLSDSGFYLCAWSGQGAGTQYFGPGTRLTVL.

This clonotype was seen at least ten times. The chain joins TRBV7-8 to TRBJ1-5, with D unresolved. V was cut by 5 bases and J by 1 base, with 12 bases left in between. CDR3 length: 15 amino acids. Germline V lookup: CDR1 SGHVS, CDR2 FQNEAQ. CDR3 nucleotides: TGTGCCAGCAGCCCCTCTTGGGAGAGCAATCAGCCCCAGCATTTT. Protein sequence: CASSPSWESNQPQHF. The complete variable domain, with remaining parts taken from reference TRBV7-8 and TRBJ1-5, reads GAGVSQSPRYKVAKRGQDVALRCDPISGHVSLFWYQQALGQGPEFLTYFQNEAQLDKSGLPSDRFFAERPEGSVSTLKIQRTQQEDSAVYLCASSPSWESNQPQHFGDGTRLSIL.

V is TRBV11-3 and J is TRBJ2-5, with D uncertain. This CDR3 is 14 amino acids long. The V end lost 3 bases, the J end lost 1 base, and 9 bases lay between the germline ends. Germline assignment: CDR1 SGHNT and CDR2 YENEEA. CDR3 sequence: CASSLGGSQETQYF. The CDR3 coding sequence is TGTGCCAGCAGCTTGGGTGGGTCCCAAGAGACCCAGTACTTC.

This clonotype has more than one count but fewer than ten. The V call is TRBV4-2, the J call TRBJ1-6; 11 nucleotides match TRBD1. The germline V gene has CDR1 LGHNA and CDR2 YNFKEQ. The CDR3 totals 15 residues. Losses at the gene ends were 3 bases for V and 9 bases for J; bases not matched to a gene: 4. The CDR3 loop reads CASSQGQGGISPLHF. The CDR3 bases are TGTGCCAGCAGCCAGGGACAGGGGGGGATTTCACCCCTCCACTTT.

This clonotype was seen ten or more times. The V and J genes are TRBV6-5 and TRBJ1-2; 8 bases are a match to TRBD1. Germline values: CDR1 MNHEY, CDR2 SVGAGI. V lost 4 bases to trimming and J lost 0 bases; unmatched junction nucleotides: 7. The CDR3 is made up of 16 amino acids. CDR3 nucleotide sequence: TGTGCCAGCAGTTCACCCTCGACAGGGGCTAACTATGGCTACACCTTC. It is translated as CASSSPSTGANYGYTF.

In its sample, this clonotype was seen many times. V and J are TRBV11-2 and TRBJ2-1, with 7 bases aligning to TRBD1. With V trimmed by 6 bases and J by 1 base, 3 bases remained unmatched. CDR1 is SGHAT and CDR2 is FQNNGV in the germline V gene. This CDR3 has 14 amino acids. CDR3 in amino acids: CASSQTGSYNEQFF. The CDR3 DNA is TGTGCCAGCAGTCAGACAGGGTCCTACAATGAGCAGTTCTTC.

The sample holds many counts of this clonotype. This chain connects TRBV6-1 to TRBJ1-6; tentatively, D is TRBD1 (5 bases). Germline-derived CDR1 and CDR2 are MNHNS and SASEGT. Trimming took 2 bases from V and 7 from J, leaving 12 bases between them. This CDR3 has 15 residues. CDR3 sequence: CASSERGPLNSPLHF. The CDR3 nucleotides read TGTGCCAGCAGTGAAAGGGGCCCGCTGAATTCACCCCTCCACTTT.

V usage is TRBV27 and J usage is TRBJ2-1; 10 nucleotides agree with TRBD2. J lost 5 bases, V lost 8 bases, and 3 bases had no gene match. This CDR3 spans 13 amino acids. Germline CDR1 reads MNHEY; CDR2 reads SMNVEV (reference sequence). The CDR3 loop is CASRLAGDNEQFF. Here the CDR3 DNA reads TGTGCCAGCCGTCTAGCGGGGGACAATGAGCAGTTCTTC.

V is TRBV20-1 and J is TRBJ2-7; 15 nucleotides align to TRBD2. Germline V gene lookup returns CDR1 DFQATT and CDR2 SNEGSKA (reference sequence). The CDR3 is 14 residues long. The junction had 4 bases not matched to a gene; V was cut back by 6 bases and J by 4 bases. CDR3 nucleotide sequence: TGCAGTGCGAGGACTAGCGGGAGGGAGTACGAGCAGTACTTC. This codes for CSARTSGREYEQYF.

The sample holds many counts of this clonotype. The junction differs from germline at one of its ends, possibly a read error. The rearrangement links TRBV2 to TRBJ1-4, with unresolved D. The CDR3 contains 13 residues. From germline, CDR1 is SNHLY and CDR2 FYNNEI. This CDR3 reads CASIPARYGKVFF. The CDR3 DNA reads TGTGCCAGCATACCGGCTCGGTATGGAAAAGTGTTTTTT.

This clonotype was counted a few times. This chain connects TRBV7-2 to TRBJ2-7; D remains unclear. CDR3 size: 15 residues. Trimming took 5 bases from V and 2 from J, leaving 16 bases between them. Germline V gives CDR1 SGHTA, CDR2 FQGNSA. CDR3 nucleotide sequence: TGTGCCAGCAGCCTCAGTTGGCACCTTGCCTACGAGCAGTACTTC. Translating gives CASSLSWHLAYEQYF.

This clonotype was seen a handful of times. This rearrangement joins TRBV12-3 or TRBV12-4 to TRBJ1-2; no clear D. The V end lost 2 bases, the J end lost 5 bases, and 6 bases lay between the germline ends. This CDR3 spans 12 amino acids. CDR3 loop: CASSLNQYGYTF. CDR3 DNA: TGTGCCAGCAGTTTAAATCAATATGGCTACACCTTC.

This clonotype was seen repeatedly, ten times or more. V usage is TRBV29-1 and J usage is TRBJ1-1; D remains ambiguous. The CDR3 consists of 14 residues. CDR1 SQVTM and CDR2 ANQGSEA come from the germline V gene. Deletions cut 6 bases from V and 10 bases from J, with 24 bases between. The CDR3 sequence: CSVVQLSNAGGAFF. CDR3 nucleotide sequence: TGCAGCGTAGTCCAACTGTCGAACGCCGGTGGAGCTTTCTTT.

This clonotype appeared many times. The rearrangement joins TRBV30 to TRBJ1-3; tentative D call: TRBD1 (6 bases). The germline V gene encodes CDR1 GTSNPN and CDR2 SVGIG (reference sequence). V shed 0 bases and J shed 0 bases, with 12 bases lying between them. The CDR3 is 16 residues long. CDR3 amino acids: CAWSVQGRISGNTIYF. Written as DNA, the CDR3 is TGTGCCTGGAGTGTACAGGGCAGGATCTCTGGAAACACCATATATTTT.